The following is a TCR beta chain sequence with its context. V was pared by 2 bases and J by 8 bases, with 9 bases between. The CDR3 consists of 12 residues. CDR1 is SGHTA, CDR2 FQGNSA, per germline. Making the TCR beta libraries involved quantitative 5'-RACE with molecular barcodes. TCRdb processed the 5' RACE reads anew with MiXCR; each CDR3 protein has one entry. The sample yields under 200,000 distinct CDR3 sequences, 11% seen once. This sample stems from a study of CD8 T cells in ankylosing spondylitis. Input material: blood, either unsorted or a sorted T cell fraction (not recorded which). The receptor was isolated from a male donor with ankylosing spondylitis or in good health (not recorded which). The V call is TRBV7-2, the J call TRBJ1-2; no definite D call. CDR3: CASSLSPDGYTF. The CDR3 DNA sequence: TGTGCCAGCAGCTTAAGCCCGGACGGCTACACCTTC.